The entry below describes one T cell receptor (beta chain). This clone was seen just once. Its antigen is unknown. No base quality information exists; no much larger clone differs at one position. The sample belongs to a study of cytomegalovirus exposure and HLA in healthy donors (TCRdb year 2017). Describing the broader study: According to an earlier analysis of 587 of the donors, 150 million to 200 million T cells yielded approximately 120 million unique TCR beta sequences and 276 Gb of sequence data. A later genetic analysis took genome-wide SNP genotypes for about three fifths of the 666 donors and used that subset as a discovery cohort. To decide whether each TCR beta V gene segment behaved as functional or pseudogenic, an earlier analysis of fewer than 750 of the donors relied on high-throughput TCR beta sequencing. The study profiled the T cell repertoires of approximately 700 subjects by immunosequencing and related them to cytomegalovirus serostatus. Because of strong linkage in the cohort, five DR-DQ haplotypes were treated as single units for association and clustering. Among roughly 400 genotyped donors of the cohort, an average of approximately 240,000 unique TCR beta nucleotide sequences were sequenced per donor, about a sixth of them non-productive. The study combined high-throughput TCR immunosequencing, statistical association of individual TCRs with disease status, and machine learning to predict cytomegalovirus infection status. A later analysis re-examined previously published TCR beta repertoires from 500 to 700 donors and added high-resolution HLA genotyping to investigate patterns of TCR occurrence. Roughly 300 gigabases of sequencing data and tens of millions of unique TCR sequences were included in an early release covering roughly 600 HLA-typed donors. Typing coverage varied by locus: roughly 629-630 donors for A, B, C, DRB1 and DQB1; approximately 520 for DQA1; over 600 for DPA1; 450 to 480 for DPB1. In the later analysis, no new phenotypic data were used to find candidate immune exposures; instead, reliance was placed on TCR beta sequences and their occurrence across donors. In addition to the first cohort of several hundred subjects, a separate validation cohort of 130 or so different subjects was used. Donor age, sex, ethnicity and CMV serostatus were collected together with the repertoire data. All discovery cohort repertoires had been generated on a single sequencing platform. HLA typing included class I and class II loci at four-digit resolution. The study aimed to test whether cataloging public T cell receptors could reveal signatures of past pathogen exposure. Of the 300 to 400 genotyped donors, about 80% fell in the genetic ancestry cluster associated with self-reported Caucasian donors.

Overall study outcomes, separate from this receptor: In an earlier analysis of approximately 590 of the donors, most TCR beta V segments appeared in productive rearrangements about 87% or about 30% of the time, broadly matching IMGT annotations. When HLA alleles, especially DR and DQ, strongly co-occurred, TCR associations were difficult to assign to individual alleles. This cohort had only TCR beta chains sequenced, and the lack of alpha or paired-chain data limited which features could be detected. A later analysis reported that several top co-occurrence clusters appeared linked to parvovirus B19, influenza, CMV and Epstein-Barr virus. Because the 87-base-pair reads could not distinguish some IMGT-functional V segments, including TRBV6-2 and TRBV6-3, those segments were excluded. The study gave a list of about 170 TCR beta chains associated with cytomegalovirus. In a later genetic analysis, a missense DCLRE1C variant was associated with V-gene and J-gene trimming of TCR beta chains, and the association was replicated in an independent cohort. The classifier was reported to diagnose cytomegalovirus status with high specificity and sensitivity in both the original and validation cohorts. HLA typing was unavailable for some donors at each locus, so association tests used only the typed subset. Immune exposure information for the cohort was limited to CMV serostatus. Most TCR sequences were seen in very few donors, while some public TCRs were found in many individuals. According to a later analysis, TCR association rates differed among HLA loci, with DRB1 alleles showing the most associated TCRs and HLA-C alleles showing the fewest. According to a later analysis, most CMV-associated TCR beta chains appeared to be HLA-restricted, and the HLA associations seemed to be driven largely by CMV exposure. In vitro tests confirmed that a few of the cytomegalovirus-associated TCR beta chains recognize cytomegalovirus antigens. A later analysis associated 16,951 TCR beta sequences with specific HLA alleles at a false discovery rate of 0.05. A further reported finding was that TCR beta sequences accurately predicted the HLA-A and HLA-B alleles for most subjects in the first cohort. It was suggested by the authors that the approach could potentially be generalized to other disease states and immunological phenotypes. Sequencing depth was assumed to be roughly uniform across donors in the presence/absence analyses, though that assumption may not hold. According to a later genetic analysis, donors in an Asian-associated ancestry cluster had fewer N-insertions in productive TCRs than the approximately 710-donor mean. In a later analysis, HLA-associated TCR beta chains were found to be more clonally expanded and to have lower generation probabilities than equally common non-associated chains. A cluster of highly shared sequence variants was judged likely to represent a technical artifact of the sequencing pipeline. Correlated functional status among segregating V segments might be attributable to linkage disequilibrium, but an unknown experimental factor could not be ruled out. The earlier analysis of 587 of the donors excluded roughly 16 rarely observed V segments, including chromosome 9 orphons, because counts were too low.

The protocol used for the library was the immunoSEQ multiplex PCR assay. For the multiplex PCR, a mixture combining 60 forward primers for TCR Vbeta segments and 13 reverse primers for TCR Jbeta segments was used. Amplification of the CDR3 region of rearranged TCR beta genes was performed with a multiplex PCR assay on genomic DNA. On the Illumina HiSeq System, the amplified TCR beta libraries were sequenced as 87-base-pair reads. Under the source paper's analysis protocol: A later analysis counted some 80 million unique TCR beta chains across the 666 repertoires, and about 10 million of these chains were shared by at least two donors. Raw reads were error-corrected and collapsed into unique sequences by a nearest-neighbor algorithm in which closely related sequences were merged to remove PCR and sequencing errors. CDR3 sequences were aligned to IMGT reference sequences to assign V, D and J gene segments. Each retained sequence needed at least a six-nucleotide match to both a V gene segment and a J gene segment. A rearrangement counted as productive if the CDR3 had no stop codons and remained in frame with V and J, and every other rearrangement counted as non-productive. CDR3 was defined by IMGT convention, running from the second conserved V-encoded cysteine to the conserved J-encoded phenylalanine. The earlier analysis of 500 to 650 of the donors excluded any sequence lacking an unambiguous match to a single V gene segment. An earlier analysis of some 500 of the donors classified V segments as functional when productive rearrangements were above 56.7% and as segregating when the standard deviation between donors was above 5%. A statistical classification framework was developed to diagnose cytomegalovirus status using the catalog of TCR beta chain sequences. A later analysis assigned V and J genes by comparing TCR nucleotide sequences with IMGT/GENE-DB human TR gene sequences. A later analysis assigned CDR3 sequences and most-parsimonious VDJ recombination scenarios with the TCRdist pipeline. In a later analysis, each TCR beta chain was defined by its CDR3 amino acid sequence together with its V-gene family, and reads without a unique V-gene family were excluded. To address suspected cross-contamination and a sequencing artifact, a later analysis removed a few hundred highly shared, low-generation-probability nucleotide sequences. In a later analysis, a clonal expansion index for each public chain was calculated from normalized within-repertoire ranks of inferred template counts. Generation probabilities in a later analysis came from a VDJ recombination model fitted to out-of-frame rearrangements, and those results were checked against IGoR. In a later analysis, hypergeometric tests were used to score TCR-TCR, TCR-HLA and TCR-CMV co-occurrence, with a repertoire-size bias correction applied to TCR pairs. In a later analysis, false discovery rates were estimated by permuting HLA or CMV assignments 20 times. In a later analysis, co-occurring TCRs were grouped using DBSCAN, and TCRdist sequence similarity was added for clustering within HLA-allele-positive subsets. For co-occurrence clustering, repertoires with fewer than 30,000 or more than 120,000 public chains were excluded, along with a handful of repertoires with anomalous nucleotide sharing. As stored in TCRdb, this immuneACCESS dataset retains in-frame rearrangements with V and J assigned. A fraction of the clones does not appear; measured against another copy, unresolved V genes explain less than half of the discrepancy, and the remainder lacks a known reason. The V and J calls and clone size come from that table; D and trimming were worked out from the DNA. Present in this sample are about 200,000 clones, 65% to 80% of which were seen just once. The leading ten clones occupy about 0.22% of the sample.

For this chain, trimming is 6 bases at the V end and 1 base at the J end, and the number of junction bases without a gene match is 4. Including the terminal cysteine and phenylalanine, the CDR3 comprises 14 residues. Here the CDR3 DNA is all that survives: 42 bases in frame from base 1. Taken from the germline V gene, the CDR1 and CDR2 loops are SNHLY and FYNNEI. The cohort was made up of approximately 670 healthy bone marrow donors. At the time of sampling, all cohort members were nominally healthy, though unrecorded immune exposures were likely present. The donor tested CMV seronegative, placing the donor among the 300 to 450 seronegative members of the cohort. Each donor provided a peripheral blood sample, and peripheral blood mononuclear cells were used for TCR beta sequencing. The Qiagen DNeasy Blood Extraction Kit was used to extract genomic DNA from the blood cell samples.

Sequencing input: PBMCs. This receptor was taken from a girl aged 2 to 9 in good health and CMV-seronegative. Recombination joined TRBV2 with TRBJ2-3; TRBD1 lines up with 7 middle nucleotides. CDR3 protein: CASRKGAGTDTQYF. Here is the DNA: TGTGCCAGCAGAAAGGGGGCTGGCACAGATACGCAGTATTTT. With all but the CDR3 taken from the reference TRBV2 and TRBJ2-3 genes, the full variable domain is: EPEVTQTPSHQVTQMGQEVILRCVPISNHLYFYWYRQILGQKVEFLVSFYNNEISEKSEIFDDQFSVERPDGSNFTLKIRSTKLEDSAMYFCASRKGAGTDTQYFGPGTRLTVL.